The entry below gives a single T cell receptor (beta chain) sequence along with its context. The target antigen is unknown. TCRdb's copy holds only in-frame clones and misses some; the assay was immunoSEQ multiplex PCR. The sample carries 250,000 to 300,000 clones, 70% to 90% recorded once. These data originate in a study of cytomegalovirus exposure and HLA in healthy donors. General study points: The classifier reportedly diagnosed cytomegalovirus status with high specificity and sensitivity.

The J segment lost 5 bases and the V segment lost 6 bases, leaving 7 bases of the junction unmatched. This CDR3 is built from 15 residues. Germline V lookup: CDR1 MDHEN, CDR2 SYDVKM. V and J are TRBV28 and TRBJ1-6; TRBD1 matches 7 bases. The material sequenced was PBMCs. This sequence was found in a woman aged 18-29 years in good health and CMV-seronegative. The CDR3 here is CASSPGQLNNSPLHF. CDR3 nucleotide sequence: TGTGCCAGCAGCCCGGGACAGTTAAATAATTCACCCCTCCACTTT.